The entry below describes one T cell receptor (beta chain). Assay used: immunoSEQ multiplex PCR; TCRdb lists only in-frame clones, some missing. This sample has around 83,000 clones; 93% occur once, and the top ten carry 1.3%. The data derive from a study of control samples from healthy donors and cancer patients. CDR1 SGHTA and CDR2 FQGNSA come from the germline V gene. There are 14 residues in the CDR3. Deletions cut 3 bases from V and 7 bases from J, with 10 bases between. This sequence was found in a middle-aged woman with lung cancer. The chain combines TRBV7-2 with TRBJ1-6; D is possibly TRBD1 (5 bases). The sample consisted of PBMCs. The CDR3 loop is CASSLETVNSPLHF. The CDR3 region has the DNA TGTGCCAGCAGCTTGGAGACAGTGAATTCACCCCTCCACTTT.